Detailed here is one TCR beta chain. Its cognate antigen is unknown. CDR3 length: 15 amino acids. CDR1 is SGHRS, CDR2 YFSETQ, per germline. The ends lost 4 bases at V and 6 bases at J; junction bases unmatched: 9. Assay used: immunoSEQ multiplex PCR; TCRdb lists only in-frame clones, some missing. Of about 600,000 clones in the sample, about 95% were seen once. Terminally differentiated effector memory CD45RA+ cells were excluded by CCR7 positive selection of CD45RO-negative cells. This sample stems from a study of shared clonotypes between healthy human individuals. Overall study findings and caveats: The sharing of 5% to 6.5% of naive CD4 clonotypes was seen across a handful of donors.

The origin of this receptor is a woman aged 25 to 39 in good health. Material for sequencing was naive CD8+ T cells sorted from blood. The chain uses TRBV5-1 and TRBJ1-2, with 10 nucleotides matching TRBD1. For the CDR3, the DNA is TGCGCCAGCAGCCCTTGGACAGGGGGAGTGGATGGCTACACCTTC. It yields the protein CASSPWTGGVDGYTF.